A single sample gave rise to the 18 T cell receptor beta chains below, sequenced in a study of PD-L1 blockade in urothelial cancer. TCRdb's copy holds only in-frame clones and misses some; the assay was immunoSEQ multiplex PCR. In the table there are more than 35,000 clones, roughly four fifths of which are singletons. Sequenced here: PBMCs, sampled around atezolizumab (anti-PD-L1) treatment. The receptor set was obtained from a man between 70 and 80 years old with urothelial cancer.

The chain has TRBV13 and TRBJ2-1; 12 bases are a match to TRBD1. The ends lost 5 bases at V and 6 bases at J; junction bases unmatched: 5. This CDR3 has 15 amino acids. Germline-derived CDR1 and CDR2 are PRHDT and FYEKMQ (reference sequence). The CDR3: CASSLQGQGANEQFF. For the CDR3, the DNA is TGTGCCAGCAGCCTGCAGGGACAGGGGGCCAATGAGCAGTTCTTC.

The J gene is TRBJ2-7, the V gene TRBV5-4, with 10 bases that match TRBD2. CDR3 length: 15 amino acids. Germline V lookup: CDR1 SGHNT, CDR2 YYREEE (reference sequence). J was trimmed by 0 bases and V by 4 bases; bases with no gene match: 4. CDR3 amino acids: CASSESSGSSYEQYF. CDR3 nucleotide sequence: TGTGCCAGCAGCGAGTCTAGCGGGAGCTCCTACGAGCAGTACTTC.

In its sample, this clone was seen once. The V and J genes are TRBV27 and TRBJ2-1; TRBD1 is a possible D gene (5 bases). Germline CDR1 MNHEY, CDR2 SMNVEV (reference sequence). The CDR3 is 15 amino acids. Trimming took off 2 bases at V and 0 bases at J, with 8 bases between the two ends. CDR3 sequence: CASSLQGSSYNEQFF. The CDR3 region has the DNA TGTGCCAGCAGTTTACAGGGTAGCTCCTACAATGAGCAGTTCTTC.

This chain links TRBV7-3 with TRBJ2-5; possible D gene TRBD1, 6 bases. Germline CDR1 and CDR2: SGHTA and FQGTGA. The V and J ends lost 5 bases and 5 bases respectively, with 15 bases between them. CDR3 length: 14 residues. CDR3 loop: CASSISGHGETQYF. The CDR3 bases are TGTGCCAGCAGCATCTCGGGACACGGTGAGACCCAGTACTTC.

This chain uses TRBV18 with TRBJ1-1, with D perhaps matching TRBD1 (6 bases). CDR3 length: 17 amino acids. V was trimmed by 0 bases and J by 1 base, leaving 15 bases between them. Germline CDR1 and CDR2: KGHSH and LQKENI. CDR3 amino acids: CASSPPEGGARNTEAFF. The CDR3 DNA reads as TGTGCCAGCTCACCACCGGAGGGGGGGGCGAGGAACACTGAAGCTTTCTTT.

The V gene is TRBV5-5, the J gene TRBJ1-6, with D unresolved. Deletions cut 0 bases from V and 0 bases from J, with 4 bases between. There are 15 residues in the CDR3. From germline, CDR1 is SGHKS and CDR2 YYEKEE (reference sequence). The CDR3 spells CASSLGSSYNSPLHF. The CDR3 coding sequence is TGTGCCAGCAGCTTGGGGAGCTCCTATAATTCACCCCTCCACTTT. Full variable domain (remainder filled in from reference TRBV5-5 and TRBJ1-6): DAGVTQSPTHLIKTRGQQVTLRCSPISGHKSVSWYQQVLGQGPQFIFQYYEKEERGRGNFPDRFSARQFPNYSSELNVNALLLGDSALYLCASSLGSSYNSPLHFGNGTRLTVT.

The sample holds many counts of this clone. The chain has TRBV2 and TRBJ2-2; 10 bases map to TRBD2. Trimming cost V 1 base and J 7 bases; bases outside gene matches: 6. The germline V gene encodes CDR1 SNHLY and CDR2 FYNNEI. CDR3 size: 16 residues. The CDR3 protein is CASSEVTSGAGGELFF. CDR3 DNA: TGTGCCAGCAGTGAAGTTACTAGCGGGGCGGGCGGGGAGCTGTTTTTT.

This clone came up a few times. The V gene is TRBV16, the J gene TRBJ1-1; D is possibly TRBD1 (6 bases). CDR1 is KGHSY and CDR2 is FQNENV in the germline V gene. The CDR3 runs to 20 residues. V gave up 4 bases and J gave up 3 bases, with 30 bases separating them. CDR3 nucleotide sequence: TGTGCCAGCAGCCCCCTATATGATACAGGGAAGGGCAAACAGGACACTGAAGCTTTCTTT. Its protein is CASSPLYDTGKGKQDTEAFF. Using reference TRBV16 and TRBJ1-1 for the parts outside the CDR3, the full variable domain is GEEVAQTPKHLVRGEGQKAKLYCAPIKGHSYVFWYQQVLKNEFKFLISFQNENVFDETGMPKERFSAKCLPNSPCSLEIQATKLEDSAVYFCASSPLYDTGKGKQDTEAFFGQGTRLTVV.

This clone was seen a single time. The chain recombines TRBV6-1 with TRBJ1-1; TRBD1 matches at 8 bases. The CDR3 runs to 14 residues. Germline trimming cut 6 bases from V and 4 bases from J; bases unmatched to any gene: 7. The germline V gene has CDR1 MNHNS and CDR2 SASEGT. CDR3 DNA sequence: TGTGCCAGCAGGGGGGGGACAGGATTCACTGAAGCTTTCTTT. Translation: CASRGGTGFTEAFF.

This clone was counted a single time. This chain connects TRBV11-1 to TRBJ2-7; maybe TRBD1 (5 bases). The length of the CDR3 is 14 residues. The germline CDR1 and CDR2 sequences are SGHAT and FQDESV (reference sequence). Between the trimmed V and J ends, which lost 3 bases and 5 bases, there was a span of 14 bases. The CDR3 is CASSLRTQGNEQYF. The CDR3 region has the DNA TGTGCCAGCAGCTTGAGGACCCAGGGAAACGAGCAGTACTTC.

The rearrangement joins TRBV30 to TRBJ2-3; 8 nucleotides align to TRBD2. The ends lost 2 bases at V and 3 bases at J; junction bases unmatched: 4. Germline V gives CDR1 GTSNPN, CDR2 SVGIG (reference sequence). The CDR3 consists of 14 residues. CDR3 loop: CAWSRSGGTDTQYF. The CDR3 DNA sequence: TGTGCCTGGAGTAGGTCGGGGGGGACAGATACGCAGTATTTT.

This chain uses TRBV19 with TRBJ1-2, with a weak D call TRBD1 (5 bases). Germline V gene data show CDR1 as LNHDA and CDR2 as SQIVND (reference sequence). The CDR3 spans 15 residues. Trimming removed 7 bases at V and 0 bases at J, with 15 bases between. The CDR3 DNA reads as TGTGCCAGTACGACAGTACTCAACACTAACTATGGCTACACCTTC. It codes for CASTTVLNTNYGYTF.

The chain has TRBV5-4 and TRBJ2-7, with a weak D call TRBD2 (6 bases). CDR1 is SGHNT and CDR2 is YYREEE in the germline V gene (reference sequence). CDR3 length equals 14 residues. Trimming took off 1 base at V and 0 bases at J, with 8 bases between the two ends. Here the CDR3 reads CASSLMGGSYEQYF. The CDR3 DNA is TGTGCCAGCAGCTTGATGGGAGGCTCCTACGAGCAGTACTTC.

The rearrangement uses TRBV19 and TRBJ1-5; D ambiguous. There are 12 residues in the CDR3. Germline CDR1 is LNHDA and CDR2 is SQIVND (reference sequence). V lost 5 bases, J lost 6 bases, and 8 bases lay in between. CDR3 sequence (DNA): TGTGCCAGTAGTCTGGAGAGTCAGCCCCAGCATTTT. Amino acid sequence: CASSLESQPQHF.

This rearrangement joins TRBV2 to TRBJ2-3; 8 bases line up with TRBD2. Trimming removed 10 bases from V and 9 bases from J; junction bases left unmatched: 12. Germline V gives CDR1 SNHLY, CDR2 FYNNEI. The CDR3 contains 13 residues. The DNA for the CDR3 is TGTGCCACAGCGGGGGCAAGCGGAGGAACGCAGTATTTT. Translating it yields CATAGASGGTQYF.

The chain's CDR3 is CASSSRQGMGNTEAFF. CDR3 bases: TGCGCCAGCAGCTCCCGACAGGGGATGGGAAACACTGAAGCTTTCTTT. The chain joins TRBV5-1 to TRBJ1-1, with TRBD1 identical over 8 bases. Germline V CDR1 and CDR2: SGHRS, YFSETQ. The J segment lost 2 bases and the V segment lost 3 bases, leaving 9 bases of the junction unmatched. CDR3 length: 16 amino acids.

J is TRBJ1-2 and V is TRBV7-2, with TRBD1 as a possible D gene (6 bases). Trimming cost V 1 base and J 8 bases, with 14 bases left between them. This CDR3 has 14 amino acids. Germline V lookup: CDR1 SGHTA, CDR2 FQGNSA. Here the CDR3 DNA reads TGTGCCAGCAGCTTAGATTCAGGGGTGGGCGGCTACACCTTC. This encodes CASSLDSGVGGYTF.

The chain couples TRBV6-5 to TRBJ1-1, with 8 bases that match TRBD1. The CDR3 runs to 14 residues. CDR1 and CDR2 from the germline V gene are MNHEY and SVGAGI. The V and J ends lost 4 bases and 4 bases, in that order; junction bases with no gene match: 5. CDR3 DNA: TGTGCCAGCAGTTTCTCACAGGGGGGCACTGAAGCTTTCTTT. Residues: CASSFSQGGTEAFF.